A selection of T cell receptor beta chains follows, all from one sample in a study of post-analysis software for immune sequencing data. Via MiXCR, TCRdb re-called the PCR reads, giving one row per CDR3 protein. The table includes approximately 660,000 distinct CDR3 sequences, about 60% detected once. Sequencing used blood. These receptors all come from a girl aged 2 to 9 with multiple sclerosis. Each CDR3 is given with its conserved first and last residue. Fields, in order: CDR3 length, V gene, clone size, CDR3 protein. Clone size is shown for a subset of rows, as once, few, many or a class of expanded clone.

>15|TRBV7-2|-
CASSLASSGLYGYTF
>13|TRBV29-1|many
CSVERGGYNEQFF
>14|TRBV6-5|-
CASSQTGGSDGYTF
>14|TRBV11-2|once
CASSRLRDTNEQFF
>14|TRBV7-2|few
CASSLVRANYGYTF
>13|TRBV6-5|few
CASSYQGISEAFF
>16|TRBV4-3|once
CASSQDEGGGADTQYF
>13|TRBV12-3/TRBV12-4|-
CASSLGPFNEQYF
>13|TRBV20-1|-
CSATGGLNTEAFF
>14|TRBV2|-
CASIGERVDNEQFF
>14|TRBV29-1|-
CSGIDRISYNEQFF
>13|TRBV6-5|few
CASSLGANEKLFF
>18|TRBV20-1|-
CSARDGQGTGVERYEQYF
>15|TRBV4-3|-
CASSQDVGKHQPQHF
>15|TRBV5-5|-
CASSFTGDGANVLTF
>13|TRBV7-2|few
CASSLMRVNEQFF
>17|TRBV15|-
CATSRESRQGGYNEQFF
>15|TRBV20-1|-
CSVWDRVTSTDTQYF